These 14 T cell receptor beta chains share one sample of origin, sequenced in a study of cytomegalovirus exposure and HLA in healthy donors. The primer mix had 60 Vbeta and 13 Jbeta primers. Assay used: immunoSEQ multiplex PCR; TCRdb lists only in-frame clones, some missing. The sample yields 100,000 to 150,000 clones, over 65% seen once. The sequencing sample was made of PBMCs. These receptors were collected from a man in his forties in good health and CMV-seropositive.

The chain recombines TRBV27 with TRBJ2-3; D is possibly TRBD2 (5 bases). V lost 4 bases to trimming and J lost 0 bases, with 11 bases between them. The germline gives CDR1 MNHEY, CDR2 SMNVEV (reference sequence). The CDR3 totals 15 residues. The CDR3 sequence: CASSSWRRSTDTQYF. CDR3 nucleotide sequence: TGTGCCAGCAGTTCCTGGCGGAGGAGCACAGATACGCAGTATTTT.

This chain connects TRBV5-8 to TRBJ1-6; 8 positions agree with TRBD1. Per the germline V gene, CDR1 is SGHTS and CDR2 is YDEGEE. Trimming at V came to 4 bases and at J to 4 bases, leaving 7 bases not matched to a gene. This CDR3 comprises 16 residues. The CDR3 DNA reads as TGTGCCAGCAGCCCTGACAGGGGCGCGTATAATTCACCCCTCCACTTT. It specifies CASSPDRGAYNSPLHF.

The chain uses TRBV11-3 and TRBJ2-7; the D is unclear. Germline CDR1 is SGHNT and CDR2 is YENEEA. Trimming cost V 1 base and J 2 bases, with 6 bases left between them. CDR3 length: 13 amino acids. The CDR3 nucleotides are TGTGCCAGCAGCTTAGGAGAAACCTACGAGCAGTACTTC. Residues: CASSLGETYEQYF.

The CDR3, as DNA: TGTGCCAGCAGCTTAGGGGCCCGCGGGTCCTCCTACAATGAGCAGTTCTTC. This sequence encodes CASSLGARGSSYNEQFF. The V and J genes are TRBV7-8 and TRBJ2-1, with a tentative D call TRBD2 (5 bases). Trimming removed 1 base from V and 0 bases from J, with 13 bases in between. Per germline, CDR1 SGHVS and CDR2 FQNEAQ. The CDR3 spans 17 residues. Using reference TRBV7-8 and TRBJ2-1 for the parts outside the CDR3, the full variable domain is GAGVSQSPRYKVAKRGQDVALRCDPISGHVSLFWYQQALGQGPEFLTYFQNEAQLDKSGLPSDRFFAERPEGSVSTLKIQRTQQEDSAVYLCASSLGARGSSYNEQFFGPGTRLTVL.

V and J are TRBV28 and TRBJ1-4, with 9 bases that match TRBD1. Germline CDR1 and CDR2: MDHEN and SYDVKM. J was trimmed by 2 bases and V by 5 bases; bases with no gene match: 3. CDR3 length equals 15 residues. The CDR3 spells CASSPQGATNEKLFF. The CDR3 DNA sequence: TGTGCCAGCAGTCCACAGGGGGCTACTAATGAAAAACTGTTTTTT.

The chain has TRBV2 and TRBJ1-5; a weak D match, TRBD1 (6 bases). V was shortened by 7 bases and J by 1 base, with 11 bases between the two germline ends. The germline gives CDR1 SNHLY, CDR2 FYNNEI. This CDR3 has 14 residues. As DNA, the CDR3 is TGTGCCAGCACAGGGGCTAAAAGCAATCAGCCCCAGCATTTT. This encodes CASTGAKSNQPQHF. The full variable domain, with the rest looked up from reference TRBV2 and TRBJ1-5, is EPEVTQTPSHQVTQMGQEVILRCVPISNHLYFYWYRQILGQKVEFLVSFYNNEISEKSEIFDDQFSVERPDGSNFTLKIRSTKLEDSAMYFCASTGAKSNQPQHFGDGTRLSIL.

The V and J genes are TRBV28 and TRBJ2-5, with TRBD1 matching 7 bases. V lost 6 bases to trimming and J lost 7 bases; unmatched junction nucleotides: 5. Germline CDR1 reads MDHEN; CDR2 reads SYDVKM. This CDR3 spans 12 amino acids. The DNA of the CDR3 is TGTGCCAGCAGAGGGACAGCCAGGACCCAGTACTTC. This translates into CASRGTARTQYF.

CDR3 sequence: CASSPGLAGAQPHEQYF. CDR3 in DNA: TGCGCCAGCAGCCCAGGACTAGCGGGGGCTCAGCCGCACGAGCAGTACTTC. The V gene is TRBV4-1, the J gene TRBJ2-7; TRBD2 agrees at 13 bases. The germline V gene encodes CDR1 MGHRA and CDR2 YSYEKL. The J segment lost 5 bases and the V segment lost 4 bases, leaving 11 bases of the junction unmatched. This CDR3 spans 17 amino acids.

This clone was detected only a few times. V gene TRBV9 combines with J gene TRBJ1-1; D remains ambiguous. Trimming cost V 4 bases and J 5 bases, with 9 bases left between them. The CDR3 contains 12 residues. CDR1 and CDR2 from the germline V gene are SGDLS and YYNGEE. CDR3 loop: CASSLTETEAFF. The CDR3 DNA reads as TGTGCCAGCAGCTTAACTGAGACTGAAGCTTTCTTT.

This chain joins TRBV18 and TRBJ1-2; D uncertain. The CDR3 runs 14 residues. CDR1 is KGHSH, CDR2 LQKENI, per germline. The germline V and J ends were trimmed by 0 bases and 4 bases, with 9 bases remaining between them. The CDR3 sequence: CASSPPIALYGYTF. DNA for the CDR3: TGTGCCAGCTCACCACCGATAGCCCTCTATGGCTACACCTTC.

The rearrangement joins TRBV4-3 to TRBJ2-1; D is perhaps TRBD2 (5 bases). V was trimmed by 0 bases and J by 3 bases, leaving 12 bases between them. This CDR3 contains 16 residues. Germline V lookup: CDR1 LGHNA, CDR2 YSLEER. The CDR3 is CASSQDRVAIYNEQFF. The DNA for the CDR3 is TGCGCCAGCAGCCAAGATAGGGTAGCGATCTACAATGAGCAGTTCTTC.

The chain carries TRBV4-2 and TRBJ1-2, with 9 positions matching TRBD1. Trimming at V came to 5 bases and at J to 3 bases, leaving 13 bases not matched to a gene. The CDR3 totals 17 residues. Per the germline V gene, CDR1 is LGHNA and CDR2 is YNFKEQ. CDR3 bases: TGTGCCAGCAGCGGGACGGGTAGACAGGGGGATCACTATGGCTACACCTTC. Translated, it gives CASSGTGRQGDHYGYTF.

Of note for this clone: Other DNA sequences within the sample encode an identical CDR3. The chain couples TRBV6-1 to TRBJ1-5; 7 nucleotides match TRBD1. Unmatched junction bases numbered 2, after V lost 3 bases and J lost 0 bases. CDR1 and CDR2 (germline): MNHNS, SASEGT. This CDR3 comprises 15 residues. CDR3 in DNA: TGTGCCAGCAGTGACAACAGGGGTAGCAATCAGCCCCAGCATTTT. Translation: CASSDNRGSNQPQHF.

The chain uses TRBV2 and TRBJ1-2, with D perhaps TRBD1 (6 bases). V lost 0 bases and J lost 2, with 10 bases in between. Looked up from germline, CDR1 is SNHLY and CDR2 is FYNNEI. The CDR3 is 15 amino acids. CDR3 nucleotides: TGTGCCAGCAGTGAAGCCGACCAGGGGAACTATGGCTACACCTTC. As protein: CASSEADQGNYGYTF.